This entry concerns a single T cell receptor beta chain. Its cognate antigen is unknown. The data were obtained in a study of shared clonotypes between healthy human individuals. Study-level results: The study found lower generation probabilities in non-shared clonotypes than in those shared by all four donors.

V lost 4 bases, J lost 4 bases, and 10 bases lay in between. Germline V lookup: CDR1 MNHEY, CDR2 SMNVEV (reference sequence). CDR3 length: 13 amino acids. This table comes from immunoSEQ multiplex PCR, and its TCRdb copy is limited to in-frame clones, with some not included. Of fewer than 1 million clones detected, roughly 96% appear once; the ten largest clones hold under 0.3%. Selected positively for CCR7 and CD45RO-negative, naive CD8 cells excluded terminally differentiated effector memory CD45RA+ cells. The sequenced material came from naive CD8+ T cells sorted from blood. This chain uses TRBV27 with TRBJ2-5; D gene ambiguous. This sequence originates from a man aged 25 to 45 in good health. This CDR3 reads CASSSTPPETQYF. The CDR3 bases are TGTGCCAGCAGTTCCACCCCCCCAGAGACCCAGTACTTC.